This T cell receptor beta chain is drawn from a study of cytomegalovirus exposure and HLA in healthy donors. This CDR3 spans 15 amino acids. The trim removed 2 bases at V and 7 bases at J, leaving 3 bases unmatched. Germline V gene data show CDR1 as MNHEY and CDR2 as SMNVEV (reference sequence). Regarding this clone: Its antigen is as yet unknown.

The PCR employed 60 Vbeta primers together with 13 Jbeta primers. Profiling relied on immunoSEQ multiplex PCR, and the TCRdb table lists in-frame clones only, not all of them. The data hold approximately 140,000 clones, with 75% observed a single time. General observations from the study: Prior analysis indicated that the majority of TCR beta V segments exhibited productivity approximately 87% or approximately 30% of the time.

The TCR originated in a man in his forties or fifties in good health and CMV-seronegative. The chain recombines TRBV27 with TRBJ2-1; 12 bases are shared with TRBD2. Specimen: PBMCs. The CDR3 DNA is TGTGCCAGCAGTTTACTAGCGGGGGGGCAGAATGAGCAGTTCTTC. It yields the protein CASSLLAGGQNEQFF.